The 28 T cell receptor beta chains in this list originate from one sample, sequenced in a study of control samples from healthy donors and cancer patients. Assay: immunoSEQ multiplex PCR; the TCRdb copy retains only in-frame clones and omits some. The profile shows roughly 400,000 clones, about 93% of them singletons. The sequencing sample was made of PBMCs. All receptors come from a middle-aged man with head and neck cancer.

The V call is TRBV12-2, the J call TRBJ2-4; the table's D call, TRBD2, was not checked against the DNA. TRBV12-2 is given as a pseudogene. CDR3 length equals 14 residues. CDR3: CASLVADAKNIQYF. The CDR3 bases are TGTGCAAGTCTGGTGGCGGATGCCAAAAACATTCAGTACTTC.

This clone was seen only a few times. V is TRBV6-1 and J is TRBJ1-2, with a weak D call TRBD1 (5 bases). The CDR3 length is 13 residues. Germline assignment: CDR1 MNHNS and CDR2 SASEGT. V was pared by 3 bases and J by 4 bases, with 9 bases between. The CDR3 DNA follows: TGTGCCAGCAGTGAGGGGCTTGGCTATGGCTACACCTTC. It codes for CASSEGLGYGYTF.

The CDR3 is CASSYSGSSYNEQFF. Here the CDR3 DNA reads TGTGCCAGCAGTTACTCTGGCAGCTCCTACAATGAGCAGTTCTTC. The chain recombines TRBV6-5 with TRBJ2-1; D unresolved. The V gene lost 0 bases and the J gene lost 0 bases, with 6 bases spanning the gap. The CDR3 is made up of 15 amino acids. Looked up from germline, CDR1 is MNHEY and CDR2 is SVGAGI.

The CDR3 region has the DNA TGTGCCAGCAGTCACCTTCAGGGAACTAATGAAAAACTGTTTTTT. The encoded protein is CASSHLQGTNEKLFF. The chain recombines TRBV6-5 with TRBJ1-4, with TRBD1 as a possible D gene (5 bases). The CDR3 contains 15 residues. CDR1 and CDR2 (germline): MNHEY, SVGAGI. Trimming shortened V by 5 bases and J by 1 base, and 11 bases separated the two germline ends.

This chain links TRBV4-3 with TRBJ1-6; D might be TRBD1 (6 bases). Germline V gene lookup returns CDR1 LGHNA and CDR2 YSLEER. The ends were cut back, 4 bases at V and 10 bases at J, with 17 bases in the middle. The CDR3 consists of 15 residues. CDR3 coding DNA: TGCGCCAGCAGCCCCAAGTCACAGGGTCCCTCACCCCTCCACTTT. Translation gives CASSPKSQGPSPLHF.

This rearrangement joins TRBV27 to TRBJ2-7; TRBD2 agrees at 8 bases. Trimming cost V 5 bases and J 3 bases; bases outside gene matches: 15. The length of the CDR3 is 17 residues. Germline lookup yields CDR1 MNHEY and CDR2 SMNVEV (reference sequence). The CDR3 sequence: CASSLRGGRGNFYEQYF. The CDR3 nucleotides read TGTGCCAGCAGTCTACGGGGGGGACGGGGAAATTTCTACGAGCAGTACTTC.

Points on this clone: The same CDR3 also results from other DNA sequences found in this sample. The chain couples TRBV7-2 to TRBJ2-7, with D unclear. The V gene lost 3 bases and the J gene lost 0 bases, with 6 bases spanning the gap. CDR1 is SGHTA and CDR2 is FQGNSA in the germline V gene. The CDR3 is made up of 13 amino acids. CDR3 DNA sequence: TGTGCCAGCAGCTTTTCTAGCTCCTACGAGCAGTACTTC. Translated: CASSFSSSYEQYF.

This chain connects TRBV19 to TRBJ2-7, with 9 bases lining up with TRBD1. J gave up 1 base and V 5 bases, and 6 bases lay outside the gene matches. CDR3 size: 15 residues. Germline values: CDR1 LNHDA, CDR2 SQIVND (reference sequence). The CDR3 nucleotides read TGTGCCAGTAGTCTCGGGACAGGGTATTCCTACGAGCAGTACTTC. Its protein product is CASSLGTGYSYEQYF.

This clone has a handful of counts. The CDR3, as DNA: TGTGCCAGCAGCTCCCGAGCGGGAGCCACAGATACGCAGTATTTT. Translated: CASSSRAGATDTQYF. The chain links TRBV5-4 to TRBJ2-3; 8 bases are shared with TRBD2. CDR3 size: 15 residues. Germline CDR1 and CDR2: SGHNT and YYREEE (reference sequence). V lost 3 bases and J lost 2; bases outside the gene matches: 5.

CDR3 in amino acids: CASSSPGSLSSYEQYF. The CDR3 coding sequence is TGTGCCAGCAGTTCTCCTGGCAGCTTGAGCTCCTACGAGCAGTACTTC. V is TRBV28 and J is TRBJ2-7; D call uncertain. Trimming took 4 bases from V and 0 from J, leaving 16 bases between them. The CDR3 extends over 16 amino acids. Germline lookup yields CDR1 MDHEN and CDR2 SYDVKM.

The chain is built from TRBV28 and TRBJ1-4; a weak D match, TRBD1 (5 bases). CDR3 length: 16 residues. Germline V gene lookup returns CDR1 MDHEN and CDR2 SYDVKM. V was cut by 7 bases and J by 2 bases, with 17 bases left in between. The CDR3 region has the DNA TGTGCCAGCATTGGGCCAGGGAGCGTTACTAATGAAAAACTGTTTTTT. The encoded protein is CASIGPGSVTNEKLFF. The full variable domain, its missing parts supplied by reference TRBV28 and TRBJ1-4, is DVKVTQSSRYLVKRTGEKVFLECVQDMDHENMFWYRQDPGLGLRLIYFSYDVKMKEKGDIPEGYSVSREKKERFSLILESASTNQTSMYLCASIGPGSVTNEKLFFGSGTQLSVL.

The chain uses TRBV14 and TRBJ2-3; D unresolved. This CDR3 is 15 amino acids long. Trimming took 1 base from V and 2 from J, leaving 10 bases between them. Germline CDR1 is SGHDN and CDR2 is FVKESK. The CDR3 region is CASSQGPLLTDTQYF. The CDR3 nucleotides read TGTGCCAGCAGCCAAGGTCCACTACTCACAGATACGCAGTATTTT. Based on the CDR3 plus reference TRBV14 and TRBJ2-3, the full variable domain is EAGVTQFPSHSVIEKGQTVTLRCDPISGHDNLYWYRRVMGKEIKFLLHFVKESKQDESGMPNNRFLAERTGGTYSTLKVQPAELEDSGVYFCASSQGPLLTDTQYFGPGTRLTVL.

The V gene is TRBV19, the J gene TRBJ1-2, with D perhaps matching TRBD1 (5 bases). CDR1 is LNHDA, CDR2 SQIVND, per germline (reference sequence). V lost 3 bases, J lost 0 bases, and 11 bases lay in between. This CDR3 is 15 amino acids long. The CDR3 DNA is TGTGCCAGTAGTATGGTGGGACTAGCTAACTATGGCTACACCTTC. Translated, it gives CASSMVGLANYGYTF.

The genes are TRBV28 and TRBJ1-2; TRBD1 matches 7 bases. Germline assignment: CDR1 MDHEN and CDR2 SYDVKM. The CDR3 is made up of 16 amino acids. The V gene end was trimmed by 6 bases and the J gene end by 7 bases; junction bases not matched to a gene: 17. The CDR3 DNA reads TGTGCCAGCAGCCAGATACAGGGGCCGACTACACCTGGCTACACCTTC. It codes for CASSQIQGPTTPGYTF.

This sequence joins TRBV4-3 and TRBJ2-7; no clear D. Between the trimmed V and J ends, which lost 2 bases and 3 bases, there was a span of 11 bases. The CDR3 length is 14 residues. Germline assignment: CDR1 LGHNA and CDR2 YSLEER. The CDR3 is CASSQTDDFYEQYF. Written as DNA, the CDR3 is TGCGCCAGCAGCCAAACGGATGACTTCTACGAGCAGTACTTC.

The gene calls are TRBV28 and TRBJ1-6; 7 bases are a match to TRBD1. Germline CDR1 is MDHEN and CDR2 is SYDVKM. Trimming cost V 1 base and J 5 bases; bases outside gene matches: 5. The CDR3 loop spans 16 amino acids. CDR3 amino acids: CASSLFPGQNNSPLHF. For the CDR3, the DNA is TGTGCCAGCAGTTTATTCCCGGGACAGAATAATTCACCCCTCCACTTT. Filled out from reference TRBV28 and TRBJ1-6, the complete variable domain reads DVKVTQSSRYLVKRTGEKVFLECVQDMDHENMFWYRQDPGLGLRLIYFSYDVKMKEKGDIPEGYSVSREKKERFSLILESASTNQTSMYLCASSLFPGQNNSPLHFGNGTRLTVT.

This clone was seen more than once but under ten times. V is TRBV5-5 and J is TRBJ2-3; 7 nucleotides align to TRBD1. The germline CDR1 and CDR2 sequences are SGHKS and YYEKEE (reference sequence). The ends lost 4 bases at V and 3 bases at J; junction bases unmatched: 8. The CDR3 length is 15 residues. The DNA for the CDR3 is TGTGCCAGCAGCCGGACAGGTAGAGGAACAGATACGCAGTATTTT. It specifies CASSRTGRGTDTQYF.

This clone was counted a single time. This rearrangement joins TRBV7-2 to TRBJ2-1; 8 bases fit TRBD1. The germline V gene encodes CDR1 SGHTA and CDR2 FQGNSA. The J segment lost 7 bases and the V segment lost 3 bases, leaving 8 bases of the junction unmatched. The CDR3 runs to 15 residues. CDR3 amino acids: CASSFLTGVGNEQFF. CDR3 DNA: TGTGCCAGCAGCTTCCTGACAGGGGTAGGGAATGAGCAGTTCTTC.

This clone was detected once. The chain carries TRBV28 and TRBJ2-2, with 7 bases aligning to TRBD2. Germline CDR1 MDHEN, CDR2 SYDVKM. CDR3 length equals 15 residues. With 8 bases clipped from V and 2 bases from J, the junction kept 8 bases outside the gene matches. CDR3 nucleotides: TGTGCCAGCTTCCCGAGCGGGGCCAACACCGGGGAGCTGTTTTTT. Protein: CASFPSGANTGELFF.

The gene calls are TRBV18 and TRBJ1-1; no definite D call. V was clipped by 4 bases and J by 1 base, with 7 bases between them. The CDR3 is 13 amino acids. Germline CDR1 is KGHSH and CDR2 is LQKENI. The CDR3 here is CASSRDPNTEAFF. The DNA for the CDR3 is TGTGCCAGCTCACGAGATCCGAACACTGAAGCTTTCTTT. The entire variable domain, with the rest obtained from reference TRBV18 and TRBJ1-1, is as follows: NAGVMQNPRHLVRRRGQEARLRCSPMKGHSHVYWYRQLPEEGLKFMVYLQKENIIDESGMPKERFSAEFPKEGPSILRIQQVVRGDSAAYFCASSRDPNTEAFFGQGTRLTVV.

This clone was observed once. The chain carries TRBV11-3 and TRBJ2-7; either TRBD1 or TRBD2 may fit D (5 bases each). The germline V gene has CDR1 SGHNT and CDR2 YENEEA. The CDR3 runs to 14 residues. V shed 0 bases and J shed 6 bases, with 12 bases lying between them. The CDR3 nucleotides are TGTGCCAGCAGCTTAGACCCCGGTGGGGGCGAGCAGTACTTC. This sequence encodes CASSLDPGGGEQYF.

This clone was seen only a few times. The J gene is TRBJ2-7, the V gene TRBV2; 8 bases fit TRBD1. CDR3 size: 13 residues. The germline V gene encodes CDR1 SNHLY and CDR2 FYNNEI. V was clipped by 5 bases and J by 7 bases; unmatched bases: 7. DNA of the CDR3: TGTGCCAGCAGTACGCGACAGGGGTTAGAGCAGTACTTC. It codes for CASSTRQGLEQYF. Full variable domain (missing parts from reference TRBV2 and TRBJ2-7): EPEVTQTPSHQVTQMGQEVILRCVPISNHLYFYWYRQILGQKVEFLVSFYNNEISEKSEIFDDQFSVERPDGSNFTLKIRSTKLEDSAMYFCASSTRQGLEQYFGPGTRLTVT.

This clone was seen a handful of times. This chain joins TRBV5-1 and TRBJ2-7, with 9 bases identical to TRBD2. The J segment lost 0 bases and the V segment lost 8 bases, leaving 6 bases of the junction unmatched. The germline V gene has CDR1 SGHRS and CDR2 YFSETQ. The length of the CDR3 is 14 residues. CDR3: CASRSGRSSYEQYF. The DNA for the CDR3 is TGCGCCAGTCGGAGCGGGAGGAGCTCCTACGAGCAGTACTTC. Filled out from reference TRBV5-1 and TRBJ2-7, the complete variable domain reads KAGVTQTPRYLIKTRGQQVTLSCSPISGHRSVSWYQQTPGQGLQFLFEYFSETQRNKGNFPGRFSGRQFSNSRSEMNVSTLELGDSALYLCASRSGRSSYEQYFGPGTRLTVT.

CDR3 sequence reads: CASSLRTGDSGKLFF. The CDR3 region has the DNA TGTGCCAGCAGTTTAAGGACAGGGGATAGCGGAAAACTGTTTTTT. V usage is TRBV28 and J usage is TRBJ1-4, with 9 nucleotides matching TRBD1. V was pared by 2 bases and J by 10 bases, with 8 bases of the junction left unmatched. CDR3 size: 15 residues. Germline-derived CDR1 and CDR2 are MDHEN and SYDVKM. Complete variable domain (other parts from reference TRBV28 and TRBJ1-4): DVKVTQSSRYLVKRTGEKVFLECVQDMDHENMFWYRQDPGLGLRLIYFSYDVKMKEKGDIPEGYSVSREKKERFSLILESASTNQTSMYLCASSLRTGDSGKLFFGSGTQLSVL.

Here the CDR3 reads CASSQGTGTYEQYF. The CDR3 bases are TGCGCCAGCAGCCAAGGGACAGGGACCTACGAGCAGTACTTC. The rearrangement links TRBV4-3 to TRBJ2-7, with TRBD1 matching 8 bases. Germline loops: CDR1 LGHNA, CDR2 YSLEER. V trimming: 1 base; J trimming: 2 bases; junction bases outside the gene matches: 1. CDR3 length: 14 residues.

The chain combines TRBV9 with TRBJ2-1, with D tentatively TRBD2 (6 bases). Germline V gene data show CDR1 as SGDLS and CDR2 as YYNGEE. The CDR3 covers 16 residues. V shed 2 bases and J shed 0 bases, with 12 bases lying between them. DNA for the CDR3: TGTGCCAGCAGCGTTAGCGGATTAAGCTCCTACAATGAGCAGTTCTTC. Its translation: CASSVSGLSSYNEQFF. Together with reference TRBV9 and TRBJ2-1, the CDR3 gives the full variable domain: DSGVTQTPKHLITATGQRVTLRCSPRSGDLSVYWYQQSLDQGLQFLIQYYNGEERAKGNILERFSAQQFPDLHSELNLSSLELGDSALYFCASSVSGLSSYNEQFFGPGTRLTVL.

This clone was counted at least ten times. The sample contains more than one DNA sequence encoding this CDR3. The chain employs TRBV2 and TRBJ2-7; D not resolved. V was pared by 1 base and J by 3 bases, with 1 base between. Germline assignment: CDR1 SNHLY and CDR2 FYNNEI. The CDR3 length is 11 residues. The CDR3: CASSEDYEQYF. The CDR3 DNA follows: TGTGCCAGCAGTGAAGACTACGAGCAGTACTTC.

This clone was found a few times. V usage is TRBV28 and J usage is TRBJ2-3, with TRBD2 matching over 16 bases. Trimming took 4 bases from V and 4 from J; bases not matched to a gene: 5. Germline-derived CDR1 and CDR2 are MDHEN and SYDVKM. The CDR3 contains 17 residues. The CDR3 sequence is CASSSPGLAGGSDTQYF. The CDR3 region has the DNA TGTGCCAGCAGTTCTCCGGGACTAGCGGGGGGGTCAGATACGCAGTATTTT.